Here is one T cell receptor (beta chain) with its context. The antigen is not known. V shed 5 bases and J shed 9 bases, with 5 bases lying between them. Germline CDR1 reads SGHTA; CDR2 reads FQGNSA. This CDR3 has 11 residues. The data were obtained in a study of T cell repertoires in cytomegalovirus infection. MiXCR, applied by TCRdb to the reads, yields one record per CDR3 protein. This table has about 60,000 distinct CDR3 sequences, roughly 20% appearing once. The chain has TRBV7-2 and TRBJ1-6; D gene unclear. The sequencing here drew on CD8+ T cells from cultured PBMCs, taken from culture after CMV antigen stimulation. The TCR originated in a human donor in good health (CMV status not recorded). Some clones in this sample may be carry-over from other donors' samples. CDR3 in DNA: TGTGCCAGCAGCGCCGCTTCACCCCTCCACTTT. Translated, it gives CASSAASPLHF.